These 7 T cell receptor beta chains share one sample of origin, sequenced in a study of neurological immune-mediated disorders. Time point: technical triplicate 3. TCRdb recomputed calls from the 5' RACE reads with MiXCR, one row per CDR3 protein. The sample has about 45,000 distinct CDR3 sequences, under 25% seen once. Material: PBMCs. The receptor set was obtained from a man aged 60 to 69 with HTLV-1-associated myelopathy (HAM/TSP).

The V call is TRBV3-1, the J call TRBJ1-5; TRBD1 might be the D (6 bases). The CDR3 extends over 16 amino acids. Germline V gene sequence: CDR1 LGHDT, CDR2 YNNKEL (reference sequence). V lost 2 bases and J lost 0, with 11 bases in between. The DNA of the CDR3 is TGTGCCAGCAGCCAACCGACAGGCAATAGCAATCAGCCCCAGCATTTT. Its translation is CASSQPTGNSNQPQHF.

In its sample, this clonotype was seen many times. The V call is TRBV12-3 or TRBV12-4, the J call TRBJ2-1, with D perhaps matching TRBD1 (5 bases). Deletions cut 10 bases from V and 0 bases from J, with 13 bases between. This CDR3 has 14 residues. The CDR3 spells CATQAPSSYNEQFF. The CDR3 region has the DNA TGTGCCACACAGGCGCCTAGCTCCTACAATGAGCAGTTCTTC.

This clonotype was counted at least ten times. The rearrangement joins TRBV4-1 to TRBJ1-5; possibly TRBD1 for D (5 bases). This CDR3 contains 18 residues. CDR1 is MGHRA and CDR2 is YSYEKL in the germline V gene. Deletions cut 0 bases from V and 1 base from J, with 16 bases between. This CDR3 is CASSQDGGGVGSNQPQHF. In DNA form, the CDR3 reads TGCGCCAGCAGCCAAGATGGTGGGGGGGTAGGGAGCAATCAGCCCCAGCATTTT.

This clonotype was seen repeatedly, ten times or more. CDR3 protein: CASSQPGRHEQYF. The DNA for the CDR3 is TGTGCCAGCAGCCAACCAGGGCGCCACGAGCAGTACTTC. The J gene is TRBJ2-7, the V gene TRBV3-1; D perhaps matches TRBD1 (5 bases). From germline, CDR1 is LGHDT and CDR2 YNNKEL (reference sequence). CDR3 length equals 13 residues. Trimming took off 2 bases at V and 5 bases at J, with 10 bases between the two ends.

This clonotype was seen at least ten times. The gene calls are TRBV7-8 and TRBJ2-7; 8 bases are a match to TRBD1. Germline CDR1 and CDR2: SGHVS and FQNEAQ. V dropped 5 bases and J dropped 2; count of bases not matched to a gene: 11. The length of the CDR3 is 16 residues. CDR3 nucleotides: TGTGCCAGCAGCGGCCGGACAGGGCCGGGAACCTACGAGCAGTACTTC. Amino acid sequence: CASSGRTGPGTYEQYF.

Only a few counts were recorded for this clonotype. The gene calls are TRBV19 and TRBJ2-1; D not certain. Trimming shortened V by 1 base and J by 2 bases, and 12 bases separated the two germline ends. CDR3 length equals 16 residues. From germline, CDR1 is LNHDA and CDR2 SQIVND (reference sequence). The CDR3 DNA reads TGTGCCAGTAGTATAGGTCCCACAGAACCCTACAATGAGCAGTTCTTC. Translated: CASSIGPTEPYNEQFF.

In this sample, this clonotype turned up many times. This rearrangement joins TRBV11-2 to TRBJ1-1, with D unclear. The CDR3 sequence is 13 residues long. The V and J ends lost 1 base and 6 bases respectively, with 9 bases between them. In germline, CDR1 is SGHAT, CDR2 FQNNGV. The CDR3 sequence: CASSLGWTAEAFF. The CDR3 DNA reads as TGTGCCAGCAGCTTAGGTTGGACTGCTGAAGCTTTCTTT.